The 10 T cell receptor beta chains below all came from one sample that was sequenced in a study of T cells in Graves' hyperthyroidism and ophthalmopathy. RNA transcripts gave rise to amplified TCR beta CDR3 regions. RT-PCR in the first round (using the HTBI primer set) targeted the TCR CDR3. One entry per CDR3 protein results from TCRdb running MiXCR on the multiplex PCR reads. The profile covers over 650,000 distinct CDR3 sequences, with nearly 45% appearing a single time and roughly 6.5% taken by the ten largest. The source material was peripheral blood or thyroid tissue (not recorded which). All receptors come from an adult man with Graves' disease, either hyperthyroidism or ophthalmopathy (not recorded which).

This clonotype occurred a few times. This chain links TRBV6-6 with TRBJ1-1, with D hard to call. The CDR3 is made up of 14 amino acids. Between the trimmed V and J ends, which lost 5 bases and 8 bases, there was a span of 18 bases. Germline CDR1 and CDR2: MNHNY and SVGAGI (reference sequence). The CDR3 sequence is CASSEAGRAPEAFF. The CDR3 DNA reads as TGTGCCAGCAGTGAAGCAGGAAGGGCCCCCGAAGCTTTCTTT.

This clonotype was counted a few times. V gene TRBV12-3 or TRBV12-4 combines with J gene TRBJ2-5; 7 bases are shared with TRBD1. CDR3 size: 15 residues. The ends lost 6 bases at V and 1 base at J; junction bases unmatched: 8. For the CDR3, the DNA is TGTGCCAGCAGCCAGATGGACAGGTTCCAAGAGACCCAGTACTTC. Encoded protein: CASSQMDRFQETQYF.

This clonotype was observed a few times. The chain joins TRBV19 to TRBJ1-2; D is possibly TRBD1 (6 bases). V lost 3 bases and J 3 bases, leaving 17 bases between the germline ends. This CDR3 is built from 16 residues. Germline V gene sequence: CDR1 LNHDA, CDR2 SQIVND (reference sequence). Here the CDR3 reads CASSIGTHARDYGYTF. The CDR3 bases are TGTGCCAGTAGTATCGGGACACACGCGCGGGACTATGGCTACACCTTC.

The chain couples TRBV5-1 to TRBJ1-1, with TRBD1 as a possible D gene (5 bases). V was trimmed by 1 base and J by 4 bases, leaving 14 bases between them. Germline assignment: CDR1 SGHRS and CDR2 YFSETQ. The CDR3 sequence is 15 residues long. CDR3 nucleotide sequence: TGCGCCAGCAGCTTGAGGGGCGGAATTGTCACTGAAGCTTTCTTT. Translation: CASSLRGGIVTEAFF.

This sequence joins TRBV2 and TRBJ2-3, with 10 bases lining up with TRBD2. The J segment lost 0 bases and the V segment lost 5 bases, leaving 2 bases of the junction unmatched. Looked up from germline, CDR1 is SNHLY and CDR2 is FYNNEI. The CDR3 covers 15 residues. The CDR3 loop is CASSTGLASTDTQYF. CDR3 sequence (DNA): TGTGCCAGCAGTACGGGACTAGCGAGCACAGATACGCAGTATTTT.

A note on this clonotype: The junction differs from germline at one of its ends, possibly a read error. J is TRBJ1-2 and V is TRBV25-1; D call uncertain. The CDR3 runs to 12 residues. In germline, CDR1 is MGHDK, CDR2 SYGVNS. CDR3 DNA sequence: TGTACCAGCAGAGCGGGTACCGATGGCTACACCTTC. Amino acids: CTSRAGTDGYTF.

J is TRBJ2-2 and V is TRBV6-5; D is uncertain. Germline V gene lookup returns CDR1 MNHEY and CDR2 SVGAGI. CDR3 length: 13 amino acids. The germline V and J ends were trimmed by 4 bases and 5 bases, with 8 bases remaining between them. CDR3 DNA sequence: TGTGCCAGCAGTTGGGGTATAACCGGGGAGCTGTTTTTT. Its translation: CASSWGITGELFF.

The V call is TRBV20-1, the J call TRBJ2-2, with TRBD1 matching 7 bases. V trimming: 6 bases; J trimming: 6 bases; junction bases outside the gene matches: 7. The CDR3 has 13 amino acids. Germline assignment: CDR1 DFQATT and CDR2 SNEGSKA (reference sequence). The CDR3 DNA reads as TGCAGTGCGTATAGGGGGCGATCCGGGGAGCTGTTTTTT. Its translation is CSAYRGRSGELFF.

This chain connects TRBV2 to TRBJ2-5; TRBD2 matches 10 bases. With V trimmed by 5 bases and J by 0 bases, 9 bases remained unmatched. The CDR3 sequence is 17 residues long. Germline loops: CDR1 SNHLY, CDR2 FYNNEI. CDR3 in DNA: TGTGCCAGCAGTTCGACGGGACTAGCGCCGTACCAAGAGACCCAGTACTTC. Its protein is CASSSTGLAPYQETQYF.

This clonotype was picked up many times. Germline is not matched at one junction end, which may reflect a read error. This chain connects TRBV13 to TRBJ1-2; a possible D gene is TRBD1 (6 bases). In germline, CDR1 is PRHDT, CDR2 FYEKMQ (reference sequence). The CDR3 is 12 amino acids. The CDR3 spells CASSRTGDTQDF. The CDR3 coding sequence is TGTGCCAGCAGCCGGACCGGGGACACCCAAGACTTC.